Described below is a single T cell receptor beta chain sequence and its context. Using immunoSEQ multiplex PCR, the repertoire was profiled, and TCRdb retains in-frame clones only, with some absent. The table has 70,000 to 95,000 clones, approximately 89% seen once. This record comes from a study of blood T cell repertoires in COVID-19. The overall study: In each case, the material was cDNA or gDNA derived from T cells, B-cell-depleted T cells, or PBMCs.

Trimming removed 0 bases at V and 2 bases at J, with 11 bases between. Germline-derived CDR1 and CDR2 are MNHEY and SVGAGI. The CDR3 spans 16 residues. The sequence was obtained from a man aged 45-65 years with active COVID-19. Sequenced sample: peripheral blood. The chain employs TRBV6-5 and TRBJ2-1, with D tentatively TRBD2 (7 bases). The CDR3, as DNA: TGTGCCAGCAGTTACTCTGCGGGGGCTACCTACAATGAGCAGTTCTTC. This translates into CASSYSAGATYNEQFF.